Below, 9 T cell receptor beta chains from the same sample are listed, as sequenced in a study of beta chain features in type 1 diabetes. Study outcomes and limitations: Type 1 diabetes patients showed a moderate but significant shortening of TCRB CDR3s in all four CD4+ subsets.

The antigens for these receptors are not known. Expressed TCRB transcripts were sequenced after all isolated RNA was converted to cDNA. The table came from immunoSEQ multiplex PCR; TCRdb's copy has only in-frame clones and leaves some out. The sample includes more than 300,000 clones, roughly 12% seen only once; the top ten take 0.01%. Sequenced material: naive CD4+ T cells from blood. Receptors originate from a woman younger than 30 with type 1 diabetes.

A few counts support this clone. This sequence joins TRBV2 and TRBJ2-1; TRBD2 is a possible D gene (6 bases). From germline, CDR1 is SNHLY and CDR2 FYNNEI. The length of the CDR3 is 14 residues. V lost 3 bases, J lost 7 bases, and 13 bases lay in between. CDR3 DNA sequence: TGTGCCAGCAGTGACCCCTTGACTAGTAATGAGCAGTTCTTC. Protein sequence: CASSDPLTSNEQFF.

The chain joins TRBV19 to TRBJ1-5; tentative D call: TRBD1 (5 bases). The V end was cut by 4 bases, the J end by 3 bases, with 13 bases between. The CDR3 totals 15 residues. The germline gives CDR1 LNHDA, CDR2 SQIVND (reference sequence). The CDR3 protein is CASSTETGSNQPQHF. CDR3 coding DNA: TGTGCCAGTAGTACCGAAACAGGATCCAATCAGCCCCAGCATTTT.

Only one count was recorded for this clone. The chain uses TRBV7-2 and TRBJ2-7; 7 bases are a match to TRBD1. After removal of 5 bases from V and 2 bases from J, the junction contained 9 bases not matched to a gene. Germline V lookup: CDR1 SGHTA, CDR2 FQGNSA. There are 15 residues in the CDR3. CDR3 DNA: TGTGCCAGCAGCAGAGGCGGACAGGTTGCCTACGAGCAGTACTTC. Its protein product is CASSRGGQVAYEQYF. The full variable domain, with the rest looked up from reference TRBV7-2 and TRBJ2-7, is GAGVSQSPSNKVTEKGKDVELRCDPISGHTALYWYRQSLGQGLEFLIYFQGNSAPDKSGLPSDRFSAERTGGSVSTLTIQRTQQEDSAVYLCASSRGGQVAYEQYFGPGTRLTVT.

CDR3 sequence reads: CASSVAGTGKGNSNQPQHF. The CDR3 coding sequence is TGTGCCAGCAGCGTAGCCGGGACAGGGAAAGGTAATAGCAATCAGCCCCAGCATTTT. V and J are TRBV9 and TRBJ1-5; 9 positions agree with TRBD1. The CDR3 loop spans 19 amino acids. V shed 0 bases and J 0 bases; nucleotides not matched to a gene: 10. From germline, CDR1 is SGDLS and CDR2 YYNGEE.

The CDR3 region has the DNA TGCGCCAGCAGCCAAGATCTCCCGGGACAGGGGGCGCTTACGCAGTATTTT. Protein sequence: CASSQDLPGQGALTQYF. The rearrangement links TRBV4-3 to TRBJ2-3, with 12 bases fitting TRBD1. Trimming cost V 0 bases and J 8 bases; bases outside gene matches: 9. This CDR3 spans 17 amino acids. From germline, CDR1 is LGHNA and CDR2 YSLEER.

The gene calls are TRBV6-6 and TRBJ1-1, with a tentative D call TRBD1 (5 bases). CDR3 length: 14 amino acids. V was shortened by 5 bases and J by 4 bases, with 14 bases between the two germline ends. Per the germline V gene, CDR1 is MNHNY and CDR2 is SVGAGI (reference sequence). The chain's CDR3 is CASSTLPGGTEAFF. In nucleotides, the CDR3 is TGTGCCAGCAGTACCCTTCCCGGGGGCACTGAAGCTTTCTTT.

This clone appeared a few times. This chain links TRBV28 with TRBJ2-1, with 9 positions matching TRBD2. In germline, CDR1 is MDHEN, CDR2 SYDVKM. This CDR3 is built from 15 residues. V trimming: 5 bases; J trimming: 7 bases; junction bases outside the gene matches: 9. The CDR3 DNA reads TGTGCCAGCAGTAAGTTAGCGGGGGCTAGGAATGAGCAGTTCTTC. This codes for CASSKLAGARNEQFF.

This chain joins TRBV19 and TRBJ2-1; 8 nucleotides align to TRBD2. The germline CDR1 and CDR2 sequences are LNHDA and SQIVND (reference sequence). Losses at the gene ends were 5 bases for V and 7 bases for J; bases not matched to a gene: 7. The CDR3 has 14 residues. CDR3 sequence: CASSEIAGWNEQFF. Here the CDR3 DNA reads TGTGCCAGTAGTGAGATAGCGGGATGGAATGAGCAGTTCTTC. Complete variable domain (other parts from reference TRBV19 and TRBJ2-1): DGGITQSPKYLFRKEGQNVTLSCEQNLNHDAMYWYRQDPGQGLRLIYYSQIVNDFQKGDIAEGYSVSREKKESFPLTVTSAQKNPTAFYLCASSEIAGWNEQFFGPGTRLTVL.

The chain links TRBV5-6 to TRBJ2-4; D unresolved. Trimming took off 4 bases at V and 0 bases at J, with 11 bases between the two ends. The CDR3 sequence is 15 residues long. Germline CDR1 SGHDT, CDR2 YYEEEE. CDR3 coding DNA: TGTGCCAGCAGCGTTTCGGTTTTAGCCAAAAACATTCAGTACTTC. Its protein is CASSVSVLAKNIQYF.